This entry lists 24 T cell receptor beta chains sequenced from one sample in a study of blood T cells in healthy people across ages. Primed by a sample-barcoded 5' primer and a J-beta primer mix, a second PCR proceeded for 7 to 11 cycles. TCRdb passed the 5' RACE reads through MiXCR, listing each CDR3 protein once. Seen here are over a million distinct CDR3 sequences, less than 50% observed once, and the top ten hold approximately 19%. Sequenced material: blood. The receptors were sampled from an older woman in good health.

The gene calls are TRBV4-1 and TRBJ2-4; 10 bases fit TRBD2. The DNA end favors TRBJ2-7, so the J call may be wrong. Per germline, CDR1 MGHRA and CDR2 YSYEKL. This CDR3 comprises 12 residues. The CDR3 DNA sequence: TGCGCCACTAGCGGGGGAACCTGCGAGCAGTACTTC. Protein sequence: CATSGGTCEQYF.

This chain uses TRBV9 with TRBJ2-1, with D perhaps TRBD2 (6 bases). The CDR3 contains 15 residues. Germline V gene data show CDR1 as SGDLS and CDR2 as YYNGEE. Trimming took off 1 base at V and 3 bases at J, with 11 bases between the two ends. The CDR3 DNA reads as TGTGCCAGCAGCGTACGCCCGCGGGGCTACAATGAGCAGTTCTTC. Translated, it gives CASSVRPRGYNEQFF.

In regard to this clonotype: Its ends do not fully match the called genes, so a read error is possible. The rearrangement links TRBV9 to TRBJ1-5; D is ambiguous. The CDR3 has 13 amino acids. Germline CDR1 is SGDLS and CDR2 is YYNGEE. In nucleotides, the CDR3 is TGTTCCAGCAGCCCAAGGGAGAATCAGCCCCAGCATTTT. It is translated as CSSSPRENQPQHF.

The CDR3 bases are TGTGCCAGCAGTTTCGCAATGGACAGCTCGAAGCAGCCCCAGCATTTT. This sequence encodes CASSFAMDSSKQPQHF. The V gene is TRBV6-6, the J gene TRBJ1-5; D is possibly TRBD1 (6 bases). The V end was cut by 4 bases, the J end by 7 bases, with 20 bases between. The CDR3 length is 16 residues. Germline values: CDR1 MNHNY, CDR2 SVGAGI (reference sequence).

The rearrangement links TRBV15 to TRBJ2-5, with a weak D call TRBD2 (6 bases). The DNA end favors TRBJ2-7, so the J call may be wrong. This CDR3 contains 16 residues. Germline V gene sequence: CDR1 LNHNV, CDR2 YYDKDF (reference sequence). The CDR3 protein is CATSRAGGDSSYEQYF. In nucleotides, the CDR3 is TGTGCCACCAGCAGAGCGGGCGGGGATAGCTCCTACGAGCAGTACTTC.

This chain joins TRBV7-8 and TRBJ2-7; D is perhaps TRBD1 (7 bases). Trimming left V 7 bases short and J 1 base short, with 17 bases between. Germline values: CDR1 SGHVS, CDR2 FQNEAQ. The CDR3 spans 15 residues. CDR3 sequence reads: CASIRGAGQSYEQYF. The DNA for the CDR3 is TGTGCCAGCATTCGAGGCGCGGGACAGTCCTACGAGCAGTACTTC.

Here the CDR3 reads CASSSRGATGTDTQYF. The CDR3, as DNA: TGTGCCAGCAGCTCACGGGGGGCGACGGGCACAGATACGCAGTATTTT. V is TRBV7-9 and J is TRBJ2-3, with D perhaps TRBD2 (7 bases). Trimming shortened V by 4 bases and J by 1 base, and 15 bases separated the two germline ends. In germline, CDR1 is SEHNR, CDR2 FQNEAQ (reference sequence). The CDR3 runs to 16 residues.

The chain has TRBV20-1 and TRBJ2-7, with TRBD1 as a possible D gene (6 bases). This CDR3 region has 15 residues. Looked up from germline, CDR1 is DFQATT and CDR2 is SNEGSKA (reference sequence). The ends were cut back, 7 bases at V and 2 bases at J, with 21 bases in the middle. The CDR3 sequence: CSGTGDRTETYEQYF. In nucleotides, the CDR3 is TGCAGTGGGACCGGCGACAGGACTGAGACCTACGAGCAGTACTTC.

V and J are TRBV4-2 and TRBJ1-6; 7 bases are shared with TRBD1. CDR3 length: 19 amino acids. The junction had 14 bases not matched to a gene; V was cut back by 0 bases and J by 6 bases. From germline, CDR1 is LGHNA and CDR2 YNFKEQ. The CDR3 loop is CASSQESLGQSTFNSPLHF. In nucleotides, the CDR3 is TGTGCCAGCAGCCAAGAAAGTCTGGGACAGTCAACGTTTAATTCACCCCTCCACTTT.

This clonotype was recorded once. Relative to the germline gene, one junction end is altered; a read error may explain this. The chain links TRBV20-1 to TRBJ2-3; tentative D call: TRBD1 (6 bases). In germline, CDR1 is DFQATT, CDR2 SNEGSKA (reference sequence). The CDR3 is 15 residues long. The CDR3 is CSASARTAFGDTLYF. CDR3 sequence (DNA): TGCAGTGCTAGCGCGAGGACAGCCTTTGGGGATACGCTGTATTTT.

The rearrangement joins TRBV20-1 to TRBJ1-6; 10 positions agree with TRBD1. This CDR3 spans 17 amino acids. Per germline, CDR1 DFQATT and CDR2 SNEGSKA (reference sequence). V shed 1 base, J shed 7 bases, and the junction held 10 bases outside the gene matches. CDR3 DNA: TGCAGTGCTAGAGTTTCAGGGGACAGGGGTATGAATTCACCCCTCCACTTT. Protein: CSARVSGDRGMNSPLHF.

This clonotype was counted a few times. The chain has TRBV21-1 and TRBJ1-1. TRBV21-1 is a listed pseudogene. The CDR3 is 14 amino acids. The CDR3 bases are TGTGCCAGCAGCAAAGCTGTCAGAAACACTGAAGCTTTCTTT. This gives the protein CASSKAVRNTEAFF.

The V call is TRBV4-1, the J call TRBJ2-7, with unresolved D. V was clipped by 2 bases and J by 1 base, with 9 bases between them. CDR1 and CDR2 from the germline V gene are MGHRA and YSYEKL. This CDR3 spans 14 amino acids. The CDR3 here is CASSQIGPSYEQYF. CDR3 DNA sequence: TGCGCCAGCAGCCAAATCGGACCATCCTACGAGCAGTACTTC.

This clonotype appeared a few times. The gene calls are TRBV21-1 and TRBJ2-5; TRBD2 is the table's D call and was not checked against the DNA. TRBV21-1 corresponds to a pseudogene. The CDR3 consists of 14 residues. DNA for the CDR3: TGTGCCAGCAGCAAACCCGCAGGTGGGGAGACCCAGTACTTC. Its protein product is CASSKPAGGETQYF.

The chain couples TRBV7-9 to TRBJ2-5, with 9 positions matching TRBD2. V shed 1 base, J shed 4 bases, and the junction held 7 bases outside the gene matches. There are 16 residues in the CDR3. Germline CDR1 and CDR2: SEHNR and FQNEAQ (reference sequence). The CDR3 spells CASSLEGGRAGETQYF. In nucleotides, the CDR3 is TGTGCCAGCAGCTTAGAAGGCGGGAGGGCCGGAGAGACCCAGTACTTC.

The chain recombines TRBV12-3 or TRBV12-4 with TRBJ2-7, with 10 nucleotides matching TRBD1. With V trimmed by 0 bases and J by 5 bases, 10 bases remained unmatched. The CDR3 consists of 17 residues. The CDR3 sequence: CASSLARRDRGTHEQYF. The CDR3, as DNA: TGTGCCAGCAGTTTAGCGCGGAGGGACAGGGGTACCCACGAGCAGTACTTC.

The rearrangement joins TRBV11-2 to TRBJ2-4, with D possibly matching TRBD2 (6 bases). The J call may not be correct, given that the DNA end is closer to TRBJ2-7. In germline, CDR1 is SGHAT, CDR2 FQNNGV. The CDR3 is 18 amino acids. The CDR3 bases are TGTGCCAGCAGCTTAAACAACTGGACCCCCCTAGCGACCTACGAGCAGTACTTC. Amino acids: CASSLNNWTPLATYEQYF.

The chain carries TRBV5-6 and TRBJ2-1, with 8 nucleotides matching TRBD1. Germline CDR1 and CDR2: SGHDT and YYEEEE. V shed 4 bases, J shed 6 bases, and the junction held 9 bases outside the gene matches. The CDR3 totals 15 residues. The CDR3 nucleotides read TGTGCCAGCAGCCTTCCACAGGGGGTGTCCAATGAGCAGTTCTTC. This encodes CASSLPQGVSNEQFF.

The chain couples TRBV13 to TRBJ2-1, with D perhaps matching TRBD2 (5 bases). CDR1 and CDR2 from the germline V gene are PRHDT and FYEKMQ (reference sequence). The CDR3 contains 13 residues. Deletions cut 6 bases from V and 6 bases from J, with 12 bases between. The CDR3 bases are TGTGCCAGCAGTCACTCGGGGTTCAATGAGCAGTTCTTC. This gives the protein CASSHSGFNEQFF.

V and J are TRBV10-3 and TRBJ2-2; 11 bases line up with TRBD2. From germline, CDR1 is ENHRY and CDR2 SYGVKD. This CDR3 has 17 residues. J was trimmed by 6 bases and V by 3 bases; bases with no gene match: 9. In DNA, the CDR3 is TGTGCCATCAGTGACCCAGGGACTAGCGGACCCTCCGGGGAGCTGTTTTTT. Protein: CAISDPGTSGPSGELFF.

There are a few counts of this clonotype. This chain links TRBV7-8 with TRBJ1-2, with 8 nucleotides matching TRBD1. The CDR3 is made up of 13 amino acids. V shed 10 bases, J shed 8 bases, and the junction held 12 bases outside the gene matches. Germline V gene sequence: CDR1 SGHVS, CDR2 FQNEAQ. In nucleotides, the CDR3 is TGTGCCACTACTGGACAGGGTCAGCGGGGCTACACCTTC. Translated, it gives CATTGQGQRGYTF.

This clonotype was observed a few times. This may arise from a read error, as a much more abundant clone is one base away. The chain recombines TRBV29-1 with TRBJ2-1, with TRBD2 identical over 9 bases. The J call is in doubt because the DNA end fits TRBJ2-7 better. Germline V gene sequence: CDR1 SQVTM, CDR2 ANQGSEA. This CDR3 spans 15 amino acids. As DNA, the CDR3 is TGCAGCGTTGTCAGCGGGAGGCGGTCCTACAATGAGCAGTACTTC. It encodes CSVVSGRRSYNEQYF.

V and J are TRBV12-3 or TRBV12-4 and TRBJ2-1; D possibly uses TRBD1 or TRBD2 (5 bases each). The J call may be faulty, since TRBJ2-7 better matches the DNA end. The CDR3 sequence is 16 residues long. The CDR3 DNA sequence: TGTGCCAGCAGTTTATTGAGCGGACACTCCTACAATGAGCAGTACTTC. It translates to CASSLLSGHSYNEQYF.

V and J are TRBV12-3 or TRBV12-4 and TRBJ2-1; 14 bases are shared with TRBD2. The CDR3 extends over 17 amino acids. The trim removed 6 bases at V and 3 bases at J, leaving 7 bases unmatched. DNA of the CDR3: TGTGCCAGCAGCCCGAGACTAGCGGGAGGGGGCTACAATGAGCAGTTCTTC. It translates to CASSPRLAGGGYNEQFF.